The 29 T cell receptor beta chains below were found in one sample sequenced in a study of molecular identifiers for immune sequencing clone quantification. Using its own MiXCR run on the PCR reads, TCRdb lists one record per CDR3 protein. The data show around 100,000 distinct CDR3 sequences, with about 32% seen just once and roughly 10% held by the top ten. Sequenced sample: naive CD8+ T cells from blood, with Jurkat cell RNA spiked in. Indicated subset: FACS-sorted CD8+CD4-CCR7+CD45RA+ naive T cells. These receptors were collected from a human donor in good health. Some libraries in this study had Jurkat cell RNA spiked in.

Comments on this clonotype: A much larger clone lies a single base off, so this may be a read error. The rearrangement links TRBV13 to TRBJ1-1, with a weak D call TRBD1 (5 bases). This CDR3 spans 13 amino acids. Germline loops: CDR1 PRHDT, CDR2 FYEKMQ (reference sequence). In nucleotides, the CDR3 is TGTGCCAGCAGCTTAGGCTCCCAGGGAGAAGCTATCTTT. It codes for CASSLGSQGEAIF.

The chain is built from TRBV4-1 and TRBJ2-7, with TRBD1 identical over 10 bases. Germline V CDR1 and CDR2: MGHRA, YSYEKL. The CDR3 is 16 amino acids. V lost 5 bases and J lost 6; bases outside the gene matches: 13. The DNA for the CDR3 is TGCGCCAGCAGCTTTTATCCGGGACAGGGGCAGAGCGAGCAGTACTTC. The encoded protein is CASSFYPGQGQSEQYF.

A note on this clonotype: A read error may be the cause here, since a much bigger clone is one base away. This rearrangement joins TRBV28 to TRBJ2-3; 7 bases line up with TRBD2. Trimming took 8 bases from V and 2 from J; bases not matched to a gene: 10. CDR1 is MDHEN, CDR2 SYDVKM, per germline. This CDR3 region has 15 residues. The CDR3 DNA is TGTGCCAGCTCGACGCGGCGGGAGACCACAGATACGCAGTATTTT. This codes for CASSTRRETTDTQYF.

Worth noting for this clonotype: One junction end does not reproduce the germline sequence, and a read error may be involved. The chain uses TRBV9 and TRBJ1-4, with a tentative D call TRBD1 (5 bases). Germline lookup yields CDR1 SGDLS and CDR2 YYNGEE. The CDR3 has 14 residues. CDR3 nucleotides: TGTGCCAGCAGCTCAGGAGGGGCAGTTGAAAAACTGTTATTT. Its protein product is CASSSGGAVEKLLF.

A remark on this clonotype: This may stem from a read error, because a much larger clone lies one nucleotide away. V gene TRBV15 combines with J gene TRBJ1-5; 11 bases align to TRBD1. Germline V CDR1 and CDR2: LNHNV, YYDKDF (reference sequence). The length of the CDR3 is 15 residues. In nucleotides, the CDR3 is TGTGCCACCAGCAAGGACAGGGGGCGCGTTCAGTCCCAGCATTTT. Protein: CATSKDRGRVQSQHF.

Notes on this clonotype: A junction end diverges from the germline sequence, so it may reflect a read error. This chain joins TRBV28 and TRBJ2-7; 8 nucleotides line up with TRBD2. The CDR3 has 15 amino acids. Germline V gene sequence: CDR1 MDHEN, CDR2 SYDVKM. CDR3: CASSLSQRESYVQYF. The CDR3 coding sequence is TGTGCCAGCAGTTTATCGCAGCGGGAGAGTTACGTGCAGTACTTC. The full variable domain, with the rest looked up from reference TRBV28 and TRBJ2-7, is DVKVTQSSRYLVKRTGEKVFLECVQDMDHENMFWYRQDPGLGLRLIYFSYDVKMKEKGDIPEGYSVSREKKERFSLILESASTNQTSMYLCASSLSQRESYVQYFGPGTRLTVT.

This clonotype was observed a few times. The V and J genes are TRBV11-2 and TRBJ2-1; D ambiguous. CDR1 is SGHAT and CDR2 is FQNNGV in the germline V gene. V was pared by 7 bases and J by 9 bases, with 13 bases between. The CDR3 covers 12 residues. The CDR3 sequence: CASTPSSPEQFF. DNA of the CDR3: TGTGCCAGCACACCCTCTTCCCCTGAGCAGTTCTTC.

Comments on this clonotype: A much larger clone sits a single nucleotide away, making a read error possible. Here the CDR3 reads CVSSPGTGANVLTF. In DNA, the CDR3 is TGCGTCAGCAGCCCGGGTACCGGGGCCAACGTCCTGACTTTC. The V and J genes are TRBV4-3 and TRBJ2-6; no clear D gene. CDR1 is LGHNA, CDR2 YSLEER, per germline. CDR3 length: 14 residues.

This clonotype was counted between two and nine times. The J gene is TRBJ2-7, the V gene TRBV7-6; D perhaps matches TRBD2 (6 bases). Trimming shortened V by 1 base and J by 5 bases, and 12 bases separated the two germline ends. CDR3 length: 14 residues. Germline assignment: CDR1 SGHVS and CDR2 FNYEAQ. CDR3 loop: CASSLVVGGNEQYF. In DNA form, the CDR3 reads TGTGCCAGCAGCTTAGTGGTTGGCGGGAACGAGCAGTACTTC.

Concerning this clonotype: Given a much more abundant clone one base away, this may be a read error. This chain connects TRBV7-9 to TRBJ2-7; perhaps TRBD2 as D (6 bases). Germline lookup yields CDR1 SEHNR and CDR2 FQNEAQ (reference sequence). The CDR3 is 13 residues long. Trimming shortened V by 5 bases and J by 3 bases, and 11 bases separated the two germline ends. The CDR3, as DNA: TGTGCCAGCAGCGGGGGACTGTACTACGAGCAGTACTTC. Its protein product is CASSGGLYYEQYF.

Worth noting for this clonotype: A read error may be the cause here, since a much bigger clone is one base away. The J gene is TRBJ1-4, the V gene TRBV20-1; no reliable D call. The CDR3 loop spans 15 amino acids. Germline V CDR1 and CDR2: DFQATT, SNEGSKA (reference sequence). CDR3 in amino acids: CSATGPGSTNEKLSF. CDR3 DNA sequence: TGCAGTGCGACCGGACCAGGATCTACTAATGAAAAACTGTCTTTT.

This clonotype has ten or more counts. This chain joins TRBV29-1 and TRBJ1-4, with 8 bases fitting TRBD1. The CDR3 covers 13 residues. CDR1 SQVTM and CDR2 ANQGSEA come from the germline V gene. J lost 7 bases, V lost 6 bases, and 7 bases had no gene match. The DNA of the CDR3 is TGCAGCGTAGGACAGGGAGCGGCTGAAAAACTGTTTTTT. Protein: CSVGQGAAEKLFF.

The sample holds a few counts of this clonotype. V and J are TRBV12-3 or TRBV12-4 and TRBJ2-3; 9 positions agree with TRBD2. This CDR3 region has 14 residues. Trimming cost V 2 bases and J 5 bases; bases outside gene matches: 2. The DNA for the CDR3 is TGTGCCAGCAGTTTACGGCGGGGGGGAGATACGCAGTATTTT. Its protein product is CASSLRRGGDTQYF.

The genes are TRBV10-3 and TRBJ2-7; D might be TRBD1 or TRBD2, each matching 5 bases. V gave up 6 bases and J gave up 4 bases, with 13 bases separating them. This CDR3 is 13 amino acids long. Germline loops: CDR1 ENHRY, CDR2 SYGVKD. In DNA form, the CDR3 reads TGTGCCATCAGCCCGGGACCTTTTTACGAGCAGTACTTC. Its translation is CAISPGPFYEQYF.

V gene TRBV5-5 combines with J gene TRBJ1-6; 9 bases agree with TRBD1. Trimming cost V 5 bases and J 10 bases; bases outside gene matches: 10. This CDR3 region has 15 residues. The germline gives CDR1 SGHKS, CDR2 YYEKEE (reference sequence). CDR3 protein: CASSESGTGLSPLHF. The CDR3 DNA sequence: TGTGCCAGCAGTGAGTCCGGGACAGGGCTATCACCCCTCCACTTT.

Regarding this clonotype: At one of its ends the junction is not consistent with the germline gene, which may arise from a read error. The V and J genes are TRBV11-2 and TRBJ2-1; 8 bases agree with TRBD2. Germline CDR1 SGHAT, CDR2 FQNNGV. The CDR3 has 18 amino acids. The CDR3 coding sequence is TGTGCCAGCAGCTCATTTGGGAAAAGCGGGAGCACCTACAAAGAGCAGGTCTTC. The encoded protein is CASSSFGKSGSTYKEQVF.

J is TRBJ2-7 and V is TRBV27, with 7 positions matching TRBD2. V lost 2 bases, J lost 2 bases, and 6 bases stayed unmatched. This CDR3 has 15 residues. Germline V gene sequence: CDR1 MNHEY, CDR2 SMNVEV (reference sequence). Here the CDR3 reads CASSLEVSGTYEQYF. DNA of the CDR3: TGTGCCAGCAGTTTAGAGGTAAGCGGGACCTACGAGCAGTACTTC.

This rearrangement joins TRBV12-3 or TRBV12-4 to TRBJ2-7; 13 bases match TRBD2. This CDR3 comprises 19 residues. V dropped 5 bases and J dropped 2; count of bases not matched to a gene: 15. The CDR3 nucleotides are TGTGCCAGCAGTCCACGGACTAGCGGGAGTCAGAGGGGCACCTACGAGCAGTACTTC. This codes for CASSPRTSGSQRGTYEQYF.

This clonotype was observed a few times. This chain connects TRBV5-1 to TRBJ2-7; D might be TRBD1 (6 bases). This CDR3 comprises 13 residues. Trimming removed 0 bases from V and 3 bases from J, with 7 bases in between. CDR1 is SGHRS and CDR2 is YFSETQ in the germline V gene. The CDR3 reads CASSLGTDYEQYF. The CDR3 nucleotides read TGCGCCAGCAGCTTGGGGACAGACTACGAGCAGTACTTC.

This chain uses TRBV14 with TRBJ2-7, with 7 positions matching TRBD1. The V and J ends lost 4 bases and 5 bases, in that order; junction bases with no gene match: 8. The germline gives CDR1 SGHDN, CDR2 FVKESK. This CDR3 is built from 14 residues. The CDR3: CASSRDRVSDEQYF. The CDR3 DNA reads TGTGCCAGCAGCCGAGACAGGGTCAGCGACGAGCAGTACTTC.

This clonotype has at least ten counts. This chain uses TRBV25-1 with TRBJ2-7, with D maybe TRBD1 (6 bases). V lost 5 bases and J 4 bases, leaving 15 bases between the germline ends. Germline V gene lookup returns CDR1 MGHDK and CDR2 SYGVNS. CDR3 size: 14 residues. CDR3 amino acids: CASSFTGTGYEQYF. The CDR3 bases are TGTGCCAGCAGTTTTACAGGGACGGGTTACGAGCAGTACTTC.

The chain carries TRBV18 and TRBJ1-3; D gene ambiguous. The CDR3 is made up of 17 amino acids. Germline V CDR1 and CDR2: KGHSH, LQKENI. The V gene lost 3 bases and the J gene lost 2 bases, with 17 bases spanning the gap. Written as DNA, the CDR3 is TGTGCCAGCTCACCTCCGTCCCATGCGCTGGCTGGAAACACCATATATTTT. It yields the protein CASSPPSHALAGNTIYF.

As concerns this clonotype: The junction differs from germline at one of its ends, possibly a read error. The chain couples TRBV7-8 to TRBJ2-7; the match to TRBD2 covers 12 bases. The CDR3 contains 14 residues. From germline, CDR1 is SGHVS and CDR2 FQNEAQ. The CDR3 coding sequence is TGTGCCGGCAGCCAACTAGCGGGAGGTATCGAGCAGTACTTC. Protein product: CAGSQLAGGIEQYF.

This clonotype was observed many times. This chain joins TRBV2 and TRBJ2-5; a weak D match, TRBD1 (6 bases). The CDR3 consists of 16 residues. The germline gives CDR1 SNHLY, CDR2 FYNNEI. V was trimmed by 5 bases and J by 1 base, leaving 17 bases between them. In DNA form, the CDR3 reads TGTGCCAGCAGTCAACGGTTAACAGGGTTCCAAGAGACCCAGTACTTC. Translated: CASSQRLTGFQETQYF.

This clonotype has just one count. Germline and junction disagree at one end, which may indicate a read error. This chain uses TRBV4-1 with TRBJ2-7, with D perhaps matching TRBD2 (6 bases). Germline loops: CDR1 MGHRA, CDR2 YSYEKL. The CDR3 totals 15 residues. Here the CDR3 reads CASTPGIADSYEQNF. Written as DNA, the CDR3 is TGCGCCAGCACCCCCGGGATAGCGGATTCCTACGAGCAGAACTTC.

As to this clonotype: Just one base apart from a much larger clone, this may be a read error. The rearrangement uses TRBV12-3 or TRBV12-4 and TRBJ2-7; a possible D gene is TRBD1 (5 bases). CDR3 size: 12 residues. V was clipped by 5 bases and J by 4 bases, with 9 bases between them. The CDR3 reads CASSVRAYEQYF. The CDR3 nucleotides read TGTGCCAGCAGTGTCAGGGCGTACGAGCAGTACTTC.

The chain carries TRBV7-9 and TRBJ2-5, with TRBD2 matching over 11 bases. From germline, CDR1 is SEHNR and CDR2 FQNEAQ (reference sequence). The trim removed 4 bases at V and 5 bases at J, leaving 9 bases unmatched. This CDR3 has 16 amino acids. The CDR3 DNA reads TGTGCCAGCAGCTCGCAAAGGCTAGCGGGGGGTGAGACCCAGTACTTC. Protein product: CASSSQRLAGGETQYF.

The rearrangement links TRBV19 to TRBJ1-1; D ambiguous. The CDR3 sequence is 14 residues long. Germline lookup yields CDR1 LNHDA and CDR2 SQIVND (reference sequence). Trimming removed 3 bases from V and 0 bases from J, with 8 bases in between. CDR3 bases: TGTGCCAGTAGTATGGCAGTCATGAACACTGAAGCTTTCTTT. This sequence encodes CASSMAVMNTEAFF.

V is TRBV27 and J is TRBJ1-1; a weak D match, TRBD1 (5 bases). Per germline, CDR1 MNHEY and CDR2 SMNVEV (reference sequence). V shed 3 bases and J shed 0 bases, with 14 bases lying between them. The CDR3 sequence is 16 residues long. CDR3 sequence (DNA): TGTGCCAGCAGTTTGGGGCACCCGGGCATGAACACTGAAGCTTTCTTT. Translating it yields CASSLGHPGMNTEAFF.